This T cell receptor beta chain emerged from a study of T cell repertoires in cytomegalovirus infection. Study in general: From public TCR beta signatures came an indication of both CMV infection and matching HLA type.

V gave up 5 bases and J gave up 5 bases, with 13 bases separating them. Looked up from germline, CDR1 is MNHEY and CDR2 is SVGEGT. This CDR3 comprises 14 residues. Using its own MiXCR run on the reads, TCRdb lists one record per CDR3 protein. The sample lists around 110,000 distinct CDR3 sequences, 9.5% to 13% seen once, with roughly 31% in the top ten. This clonotype was counted a few times. Its antigen is unknown. A much larger clone differs from this one at a single base, so this may be a read error. Study-wide findings and caveats: The study found HLA-C-restricted CMV-specific TCR beta clonotypes dominating the ex vivo response.

V gene TRBV6-2 or TRBV6-3 combines with J gene TRBJ2-1, with D perhaps matching TRBD1 (6 bases). Source material: PBMCs, sequenced either directly or after in vitro stimulation (not recorded which). The TCR comes from a human donor in good health (CMV status not recorded). Some clones in this sample may be carry-over from other donors' samples. CDR3 nucleotide sequence: TGTGCCAGCAGTCGACGACAGGAACACAATGAGCAGTTCTTC. It yields the protein CASSRRQEHNEQFF.